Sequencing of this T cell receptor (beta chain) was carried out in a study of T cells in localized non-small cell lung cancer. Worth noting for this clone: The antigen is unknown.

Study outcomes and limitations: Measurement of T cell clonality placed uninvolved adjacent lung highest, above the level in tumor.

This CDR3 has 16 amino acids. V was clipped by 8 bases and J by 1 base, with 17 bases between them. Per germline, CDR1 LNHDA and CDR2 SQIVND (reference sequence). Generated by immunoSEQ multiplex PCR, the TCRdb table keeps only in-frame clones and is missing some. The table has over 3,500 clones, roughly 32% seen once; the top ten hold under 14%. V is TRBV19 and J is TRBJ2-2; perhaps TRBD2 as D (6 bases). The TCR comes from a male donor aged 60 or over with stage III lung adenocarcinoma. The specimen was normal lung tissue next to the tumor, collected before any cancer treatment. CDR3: CASSRRPGGNTGELFF. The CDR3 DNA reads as TGTGCCAGTTCCCGAAGGCCCGGGGGGAACACCGGGGAGCTGTTTTTT.